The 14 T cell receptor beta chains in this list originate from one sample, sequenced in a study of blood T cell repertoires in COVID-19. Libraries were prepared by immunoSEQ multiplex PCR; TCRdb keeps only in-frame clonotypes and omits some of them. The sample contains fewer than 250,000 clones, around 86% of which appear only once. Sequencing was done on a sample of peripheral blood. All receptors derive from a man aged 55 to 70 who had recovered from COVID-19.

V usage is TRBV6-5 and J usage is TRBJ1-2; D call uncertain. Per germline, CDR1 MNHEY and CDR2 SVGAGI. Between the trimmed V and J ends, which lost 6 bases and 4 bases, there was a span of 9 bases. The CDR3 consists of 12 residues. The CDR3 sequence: CASREASYGYTF. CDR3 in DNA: TGTGCCAGCAGGGAGGCCTCCTATGGCTACACCTTC.

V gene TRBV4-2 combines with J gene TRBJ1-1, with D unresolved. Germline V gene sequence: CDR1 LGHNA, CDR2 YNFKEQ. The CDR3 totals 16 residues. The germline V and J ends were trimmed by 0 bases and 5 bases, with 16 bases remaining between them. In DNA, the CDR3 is TGTGCCAGCAGCCAAGATCCCGGTAGTAGAGTGACTGAAGCTTTCTTT. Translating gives CASSQDPGSRVTEAFF.

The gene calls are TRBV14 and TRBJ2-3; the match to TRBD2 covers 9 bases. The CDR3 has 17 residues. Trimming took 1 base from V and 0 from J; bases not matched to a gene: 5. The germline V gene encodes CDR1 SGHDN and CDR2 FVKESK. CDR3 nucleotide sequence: TGTGCCAGCAGCCAAGCGATGAGCGGGGGGAGCACAGATACGCAGTATTTT. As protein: CASSQAMSGGSTDTQYF. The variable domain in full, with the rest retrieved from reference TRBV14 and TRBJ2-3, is EAGVTQFPSHSVIEKGQTVTLRCDPISGHDNLYWYRRVMGKEIKFLLHFVKESKQDESGMPNNRFLAERTGGTYSTLKVQPAELEDSGVYFCASSQAMSGGSTDTQYFGPGTRLTVL.

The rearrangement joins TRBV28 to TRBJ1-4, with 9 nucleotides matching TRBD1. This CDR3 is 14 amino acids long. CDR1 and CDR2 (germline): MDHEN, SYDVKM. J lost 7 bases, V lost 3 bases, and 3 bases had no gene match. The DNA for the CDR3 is TGTGCCAGCAGTTTGGACAGGGGAAGTGAAAAACTGTTTTTT. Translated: CASSLDRGSEKLFF.

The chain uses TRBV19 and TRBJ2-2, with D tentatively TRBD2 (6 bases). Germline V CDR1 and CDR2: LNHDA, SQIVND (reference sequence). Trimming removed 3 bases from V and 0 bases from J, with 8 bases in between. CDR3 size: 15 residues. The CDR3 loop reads CASSIRGSNTGELFF. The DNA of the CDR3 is TGTGCCAGTAGTATTCGGGGGTCGAACACCGGGGAGCTGTTTTTT.

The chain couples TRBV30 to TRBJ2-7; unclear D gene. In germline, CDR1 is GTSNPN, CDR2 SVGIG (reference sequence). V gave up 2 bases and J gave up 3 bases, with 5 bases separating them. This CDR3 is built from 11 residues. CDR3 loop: CAWSTVYEQYF. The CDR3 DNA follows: TGTGCCTGGAGTACGGTCTACGAGCAGTACTTC.

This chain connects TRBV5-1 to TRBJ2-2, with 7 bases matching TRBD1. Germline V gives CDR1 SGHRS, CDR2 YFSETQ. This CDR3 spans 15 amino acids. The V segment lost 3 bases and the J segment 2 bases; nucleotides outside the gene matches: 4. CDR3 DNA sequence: TGCGCCAGCAGCTACAGGGGTCTAAACACCGGGGAGCTGTTTTTT. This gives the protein CASSYRGLNTGELFF.

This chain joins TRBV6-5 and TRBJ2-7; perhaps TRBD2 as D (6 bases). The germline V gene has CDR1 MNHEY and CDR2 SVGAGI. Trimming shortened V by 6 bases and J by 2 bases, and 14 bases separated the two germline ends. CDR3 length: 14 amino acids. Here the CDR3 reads CASRPSGPAYEQYF. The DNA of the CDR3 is TGTGCCAGCAGACCCAGCGGGCCAGCCTACGAGCAGTACTTC.

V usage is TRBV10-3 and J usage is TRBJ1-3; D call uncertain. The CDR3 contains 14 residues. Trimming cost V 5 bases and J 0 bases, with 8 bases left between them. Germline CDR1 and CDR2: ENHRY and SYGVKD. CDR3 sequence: CAISNSLSGNTIYF. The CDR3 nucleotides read TGTGCCATCAGTAACAGCCTCTCTGGAAACACCATATATTTT.

The CDR3 sequence is CASSTPPSGGGYTF. The CDR3, as DNA: TGTGCCAGCAGCACCCCCCCTAGCGGGGGAGGCTACACCTTC. J is TRBJ1-2 and V is TRBV9; TRBD1 is a possible D gene (5 bases). Germline values: CDR1 SGDLS, CDR2 YYNGEE. V gave up 4 bases and J gave up 8 bases, with 18 bases separating them. The CDR3 covers 14 residues.

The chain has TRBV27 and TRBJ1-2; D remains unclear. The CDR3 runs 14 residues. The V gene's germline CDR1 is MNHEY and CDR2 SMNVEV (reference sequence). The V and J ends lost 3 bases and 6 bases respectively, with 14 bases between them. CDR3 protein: CASSLGGRGNGYTF. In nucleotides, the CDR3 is TGTGCCAGCAGTTTGGGAGGGAGAGGGAATGGCTACACCTTC.

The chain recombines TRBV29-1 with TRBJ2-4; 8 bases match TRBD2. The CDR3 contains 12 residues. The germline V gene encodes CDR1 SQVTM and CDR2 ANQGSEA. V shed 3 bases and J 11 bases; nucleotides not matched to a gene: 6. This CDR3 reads CSVEGTSGLQYF. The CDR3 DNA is TGCAGCGTTGAGGGAACTAGCGGCCTTCAGTACTTC.

Written as DNA, the CDR3 is TGCGCCAGCAGCTTCGACAGGATCTATGGCTACACCTTC. The encoded protein is CASSFDRIYGYTF. The J gene is TRBJ1-2, the V gene TRBV10-1, with D tentatively TRBD1 (6 bases). The V end was cut by 6 bases, the J end by 4 bases, with 12 bases between. The CDR3 spans 13 residues. Germline V gives CDR1 WNHNN, CDR2 SYGVQD (reference sequence).

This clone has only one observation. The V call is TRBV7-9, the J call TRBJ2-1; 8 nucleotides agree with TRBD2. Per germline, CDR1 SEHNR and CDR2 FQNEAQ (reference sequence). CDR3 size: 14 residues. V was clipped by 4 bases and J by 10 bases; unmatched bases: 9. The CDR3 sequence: CASSSPGGPREQFF. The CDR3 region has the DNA TGTGCCAGCAGCTCGCCGGGAGGGCCACGGGAGCAGTTCTTC.